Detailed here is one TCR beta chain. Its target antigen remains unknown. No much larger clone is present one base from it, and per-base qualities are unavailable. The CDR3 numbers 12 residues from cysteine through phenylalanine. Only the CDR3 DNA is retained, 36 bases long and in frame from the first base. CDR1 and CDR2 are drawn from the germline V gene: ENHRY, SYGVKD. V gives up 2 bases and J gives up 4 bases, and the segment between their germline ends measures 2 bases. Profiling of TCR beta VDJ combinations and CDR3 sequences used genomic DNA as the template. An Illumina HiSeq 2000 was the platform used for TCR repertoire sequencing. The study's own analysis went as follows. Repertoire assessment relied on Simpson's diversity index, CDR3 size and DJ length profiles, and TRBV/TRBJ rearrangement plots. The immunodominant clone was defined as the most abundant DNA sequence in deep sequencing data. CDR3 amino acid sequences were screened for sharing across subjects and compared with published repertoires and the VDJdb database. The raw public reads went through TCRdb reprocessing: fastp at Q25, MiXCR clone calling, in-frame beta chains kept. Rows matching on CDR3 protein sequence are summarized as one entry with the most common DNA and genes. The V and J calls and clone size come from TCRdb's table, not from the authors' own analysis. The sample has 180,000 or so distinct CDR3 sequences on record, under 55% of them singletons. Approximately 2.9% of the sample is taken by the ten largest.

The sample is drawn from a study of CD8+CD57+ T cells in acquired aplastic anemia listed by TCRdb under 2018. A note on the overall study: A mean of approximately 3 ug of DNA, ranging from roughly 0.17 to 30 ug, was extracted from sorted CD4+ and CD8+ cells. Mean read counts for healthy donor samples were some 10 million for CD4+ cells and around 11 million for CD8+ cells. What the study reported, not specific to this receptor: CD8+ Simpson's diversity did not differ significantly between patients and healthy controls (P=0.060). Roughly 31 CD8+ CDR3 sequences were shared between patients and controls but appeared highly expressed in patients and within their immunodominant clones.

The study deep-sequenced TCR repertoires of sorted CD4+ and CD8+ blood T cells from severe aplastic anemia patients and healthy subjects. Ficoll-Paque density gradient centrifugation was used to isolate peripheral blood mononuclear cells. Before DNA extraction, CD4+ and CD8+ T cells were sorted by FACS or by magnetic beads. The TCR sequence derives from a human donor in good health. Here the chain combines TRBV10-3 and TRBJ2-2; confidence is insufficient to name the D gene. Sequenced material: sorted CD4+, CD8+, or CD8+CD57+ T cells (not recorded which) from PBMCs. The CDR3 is CAISEVTGELFF. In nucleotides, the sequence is TGTGCCATCAGTGAGGTCACCGGGGAGCTGTTTTTT.